Listed below are T cell receptor beta chains from one sample, sequenced in a study of blood T cell repertoires in COVID-19. Measured with immunoSEQ multiplex PCR; TCRdb has only the in-frame clones, and not every one. The sample has 300,000 to 350,000 clones; 80% to 90% are singletons. Sequenced material: peripheral blood. These receptors originate from a woman in her forties or fifties with COVID-19, enrolled during active disease. The CDR3 runs from the conserved cysteine through the conserved F or W. Fields, in order: clone size, V gene, J gene, D gene, CDR3 DNA, CDR3 protein. A D gene is named only where the DNA matches it firmly. For some rows the clone size is stated as once, few or many, or as a class when expanded; others skip it.

.	TRBV18	TRBJ1-1	TRBD1	TGTGCCAGCTCACCACAAACAGGGGGCACTGAAGCTTTCTTT	CASSPQTGGTEAFF
.	TRBV7-9	TRBJ2-5	.	TGTGCCAGCAGCTTAGCTGTCGGGCAAGAGACCCAGTACTTC	CASSLAVGQETQYF
.	TRBV5-1	TRBJ2-7	TRBD1	TGCGCCAGCCGTTTCTGGACAGGGGGTGGGTACGAGCAGTACTTC	CASRFWTGGGYEQYF
.	TRBV30	TRBJ2-3	.	TGTGCCTGGTACCAGTTAACAGATACGCAGTATTTT	CAWYQLTDTQYF
.	TRBV28	TRBJ1-1	TRBD1	TGTGCCAGCAGTCCACTTTTGACAGGGGTGAACACTGAAGCTTTCTTT	CASSPLLTGVNTEAFF
many	TRBV6-2/TRBV6-3	TRBJ1-5	TRBD1	TGTGCCAGCATCCCGGGACAGGGGGTTCCAGGGGCTCAGCCCCAGCATTTT	CASIPGQGVPGAQPQHF
.	TRBV12-3/TRBV12-4	TRBJ1-5	.	TGTGCCAGCAGTAAAGACCAGGGACAGCCCCAGCATTTT	CASSKDQGQPQHF
.	TRBV12-3/TRBV12-4	TRBJ1-4	.	TGTGCCAGCAGTTTACGGTACTTTGAAAAACTGTTTTTT	CASSLRYFEKLFF
.	TRBV18	TRBJ2-1	.	TGTGCCAGCTCACCACCTCAGGGGAATGAGCAGTTCTTC	CASSPPQGNEQFF
once	TRBV24-1	TRBJ2-1	TRBD2	TGTGCCACCAGTGATTTCCTAGCGGGAGAGCAGTTCTTC	CATSDFLAGEQFF
.	TRBV20-1	TRBJ1-1	.	TGCAGTGCTAGAGGGACAGTTAAAGCTTTCTTT	CSARGTVKAFF
.	TRBV9	TRBJ2-7	.	TGTGCCAGCAGCGTAGGTATCTGGGGGGCCTACGAGCAGTACTTC	CASSVGIWGAYEQYF
.	TRBV6-5	TRBJ1-6	.	TGTGCCAGCAGAAACGACAGGCGCAATAATTCACCCCTCCACTTT	CASRNDRRNNSPLHF
.	TRBV5-1	TRBJ2-5	TRBD1	TGCGCCAGCAGCTTGGCGGACAGGGGTTTTCTCCAATTGAGAGAGACCCAGTACTTC	CASSLADRGFLQLRETQYF
once	TRBV9	TRBJ2-7	TRBD2	TGTGCCAGCAGCGTAGGACTAGCGGGAGGCCTAAGCTCCTACGAGCAGTACTTC	CASSVGLAGGLSSYEQYF
.	TRBV3-1/TRBV3-2	TRBJ1-1	TRBD1	TGTGCCAGCGGCCCGTCAGGGGGCTCTACTGAAGCTTTCTTT	CASGPSGGSTEAFF
.	TRBV5-4	TRBJ2-6	.	TGTGCCAGCAGCTTCCTCGGGAACAGGGGGGGCTTCACTGGGGCCAACGTCCTGACTTTC	CASSFLGNRGGFTGANVLTF
.	TRBV18	TRBJ1-1	TRBD1	TGTGCCAGCTCACCGGGCAGGGGGCAGGCGGGCGCTTTCTTT	CASSPGRGQAGAFF
.	TRBV5-1	TRBJ1-4	TRBD1	TGCGCCAGCAGCTGGGGGACAGATCGGGGAAAACTGTTTTTT	CASSWGTDRGKLFF
.	TRBV18	TRBJ1-2	.	TGTGCCAGCTCACCACCGTCTGCACTAAAAACCTTTAACTATGGCTACACCTTC	CASSPPSALKTFNYGYTF
once	TRBV5-1	TRBJ2-2	.	TGCGCCAGCAGCCCGGCACCGCAGGGAGGCACCGGGGAGCTGTTTTTT	CASSPAPQGGTGELFF
.	TRBV30	TRBJ1-2	.	TGTGCCTGGAGTGTATTCGGGGGGATCGATGGCTACACCTTC	CAWSVFGGIDGYTF
.	TRBV5-1	TRBJ2-7	TRBD1	TGCGCCAGCAGCTACGGATCGGGCCCCGGGACAGGGAAGGAGCAGTACTTC	CASSYGSGPGTGKEQYF
.	TRBV5-5	TRBJ1-5	.	TGTGCCAGCAGCTTGGATACAGGGCAGCGAAATCAGCCCCAGCATTTT	CASSLDTGQRNQPQHF
once	TRBV5-1	TRBJ1-3	.	TGCGCCAGCACAGCACACCCGGGGCGAACAGGGAACACCATATATTTT	CASTAHPGRTGNTIYF
few	TRBV5-1	TRBJ2-1	.	TGCGCCAGCAGCTCCCCAGGGGGGACCTCTGGCTACAATGAGCAGTTCTTC	CASSSPGGTSGYNEQFF
.	TRBV10-2	TRBJ2-4	.	TGCGCCAGCAGCCCTACCGAAAAACTAGCCAAAAACATTCAGTACTTC	CASSPTEKLAKNIQYF
.	TRBV4-3	TRBJ2-2	TRBD2	TGCGCCAGCAGCCTCCTAGTAGCGGGAGGGAACACCGGGGAGCTGTTTTTT	CASSLLVAGGNTGELFF
.	TRBV6-1	TRBJ1-4	.	TGTGCCAGCAGTGAACCGTCAACTAATGAAAAACTGTTTTTT	CASSEPSTNEKLFF
.	TRBV19	TRBJ1-5	.	TGTGCCAGTAGTGGTACGTTGGAGATTGTCGAGGTGGATCCCCAGCATTTT	CASSGTLEIVEVDPQHF
once	TRBV29-1	TRBJ2-1	TRBD2	TGCAGCGTCGGGACTAGCGGGAGGCCCTACAATGAGCAGTTCTTC	CSVGTSGRPYNEQFF
.	TRBV7-2	TRBJ1-1	.	TGTGCCAGCAGCTTTGCAGGGGCGCGGACTGAAGCTTTCTTT	CASSFAGARTEAFF
.	TRBV20-1	TRBJ1-5	TRBD1	TGCAGTGCTAGTTTCGGGACAGATAGCAATCAGCCCCAGCATTTT	CSASFGTDSNQPQHF
.	TRBV19	TRBJ2-7	TRBD2	TGTGCCAGTACCCCCTCAGGGGCGGGAGGGTGGAACGAGCAGTACTTC	CASTPSGAGGWNEQYF
.	TRBV7-2	TRBJ2-7	TRBD1	TGTGCCAGCAGCCGTCCAGACAGGGCCCTCTACGAGCAGTACTTC	CASSRPDRALYEQYF
few	TRBV7-9	TRBJ2-1	TRBD2	TGTGCCAGCAGCGAAGGGACTAGCGGGAGTAATGAGCAGTTCTTC	CASSEGTSGSNEQFF
.	TRBV30	TRBJ2-1	TRBD2	TGTGCCTGGAACCTAGCGGGAGTCTACAATGAGCAGTTCTTC	CAWNLAGVYNEQFF
.	TRBV19	TRBJ2-7	TRBD2	TGTGCCAGTAGTATCCGCGGGACTAGCGGGAGTAGATCCTACGAGCAGTACTTC	CASSIRGTSGSRSYEQYF
.	TRBV3-1/TRBV3-2	TRBJ1-4	.	TGTGCCAGCAGCCAAAGTAGCGGGAATGAAAAACTGTTTTTT	CASSQSSGNEKLFF
.	TRBV30	TRBJ2-2	.	TGTGCCTGGAGGGTATACAGGGGAGGTGCCGGGGAGCTGTTTTTT	CAWRVYRGGAGELFF
.	TRBV6-2/TRBV6-3	TRBJ1-1	.	TGTGCCAGCAGTCGCAACCGGGACACTGAAGCTTTCTTT	CASSRNRDTEAFF
.	TRBV10-3	TRBJ1-1	.	TGTGCCATCAGTGCGACAGGCGGCGCCGCTGAAGCTTTCTTT	CAISATGGAAEAFF
.	TRBV5-1	TRBJ2-7	TRBD2	TGCGCCAGCAGCCTAGCGGGAGGGCCCTCCTATATCTCCTACGAGCAGTACTTC	CASSLAGGPSYISYEQYF
.	TRBV27	TRBJ2-1	TRBD1	TGTGCCAGCAGTTTGCGGACAGGGCCCTACAATGAGCAGTTCTTC	CASSLRTGPYNEQFF
.	TRBV4-1	TRBJ2-1	TRBD2	TGCGCCAGCAGCCAAGACCCGGCGGGAGGCTCCTACAATGAGCAGTTCTTC	CASSQDPAGGSYNEQFF
few	TRBV7-8	TRBJ1-4	.	TGTGCCAGCACCCTAGGGGGTGGGTCGGGTGAAAAACTGTTTTTT	CASTLGGGSGEKLFF
.	TRBV5-1	TRBJ1-3	TRBD1	TGCGCCAGCAGCTTACCCTCGGGACAGGGGGCGCGAGCGTCTGGAAACACCATATATTTT	CASSLPSGQGARASGNTIYF
.	TRBV5-1	TRBJ2-7	.	TGCGCCAGCAGCTTGGTTCAGGGAGGCCACGAGCAGTACTTC	CASSLVQGGHEQYF
.	TRBV27	TRBJ1-2	.	TGTGCCAGCAGTACCTACAGGGTTCCCCTTTCCTATGGCTACACCTTC	CASSTYRVPLSYGYTF
.	TRBV28	TRBJ1-5	.	TGTGCCAGCACCCTGGGTGGGGGCCGCAATCAGCCCCAGCATTTT	CASTLGGGRNQPQHF
.	TRBV6-5	TRBJ2-1	.	TGTGCCAGCAGTTTCGGTGTCAATGAGCAGTTCTTC	CASSFGVNEQFF